This is a list of T cell receptor beta chains from one sample in a study of blood T cell repertoires in COVID-19. The table came from immunoSEQ multiplex PCR; TCRdb's copy has only in-frame clones and leaves some out. The top ten hold more than 12% of the sample, which has roughly 220,000 clones, 90% seen once. The sequencing sample was made of PBMCs or T cells enriched from blood (not recorded which). Every receptor here comes from a man aged 30 to 45 who had been exposed to COVID-19. The CDR3 runs from the conserved cysteine through the conserved F or W. A D gene is named only where the DNA matches it firmly.

CDR3 DNA: TGTGCCAGCCTCACTGTTGAGCGGGGCTACGAGCAGTACTTC
CDR3 protein: CASLTVERGYEQYF
J gene: TRBJ2-7
V gene: TRBV6-5
D gene: TRBD2
CDR3 length: 14

CDR3 DNA: TGTGCCAGCAGCTTAGTCAACAGGAACTATGGCTACACCTTC
CDR3 protein: CASSLVNRNYGYTF
J gene: TRBJ1-2
V gene: TRBV7-2
D gene: .
CDR3 length: 14

CDR3 DNA: TGTGCCAGCAGCTTAGCGGGACATTCCTCAACCCGTTATGGCTACACCTTC
CDR3 protein: CASSLAGHSSTRYGYTF
J gene: TRBJ1-2
V gene: TRBV7-2
D gene: .
CDR3 length: 17

CDR3 DNA: TGTGCCAGCAGCTTATGGCCCAACCGGGACAGATCCTACGAGCAGTACTTC
CDR3 protein: CASSLWPNRDRSYEQYF
J gene: TRBJ2-7
V gene: TRBV7-9
D gene: TRBD1
CDR3 length: 17

CDR3 DNA: TGTGCCATCAGTCAGAGGGGGGGCTCGGCTGAAGCTTTCTTT
CDR3 protein: CAISQRGGSAEAFF
J gene: TRBJ1-1
V gene: TRBV10-3
D gene: .
CDR3 length: 14

CDR3 DNA: TGCGCCAGCAGCTTGACGTACAGCTCCTACAATGAGCAGTTCTTC
CDR3 protein: CASSLTYSSYNEQFF
J gene: TRBJ2-1
V gene: TRBV5-1
D gene: .
CDR3 length: 15

CDR3 DNA: TGCGCCAGCAGCCTTCGAGGGACAACCTATGGCTACACCTTC
CDR3 protein: CASSLRGTTYGYTF
J gene: TRBJ1-2
V gene: TRBV4-1
D gene: .
CDR3 length: 14

CDR3 DNA: TGTGCCAGCAGCTTAGCCGGGGGGAGGCCCCAGCATTTT
CDR3 protein: CASSLAGGRPQHF
J gene: TRBJ1-5
V gene: TRBV7-6
D gene: .
CDR3 length: 13

CDR3 DNA: TGTGCCAGCAGCTTTGGAGGGGGGGCCATCAGTGAGCAGTTCTTC
CDR3 protein: CASSFGGGAISEQFF
J gene: TRBJ2-1
V gene: TRBV7-2
D gene: .
CDR3 length: 15

CDR3 DNA: TGTGCCAGCAGTTACTCGAACGAGCGTACGCAGTATTTT
CDR3 protein: CASSYSNERTQYF
J gene: TRBJ2-3
V gene: TRBV6-5
D gene: .
CDR3 length: 13

CDR3 DNA: TGCGCCAGCAGCGCGAAGACAGGGCTGACCTACAATGAGCAGTTCTTC
CDR3 protein: CASSAKTGLTYNEQFF
J gene: TRBJ2-1
V gene: TRBV5-1
D gene: TRBD1
CDR3 length: 16

CDR3 DNA: TGTGCCAGCAGCGTAACTGGGGCACTTTCTGGAAACACCATATATTTT
CDR3 protein: CASSVTGALSGNTIYF
J gene: TRBJ1-3
V gene: TRBV9
D gene: .
CDR3 length: 16

CDR3 DNA: TGTGCCAGCAGCTTATTGGGCCTCATCACCCCCTACAATGAGCAGTTCTTC
CDR3 protein: CASSLLGLITPYNEQFF
J gene: TRBJ2-1
V gene: TRBV11-2
D gene: .
CDR3 length: 17

CDR3 DNA: TGCGCCAGCAGCTATAGCGGGGGGGCCGCCGAGCAGTACTTC
CDR3 protein: CASSYSGGAAEQYF
J gene: TRBJ2-7
V gene: TRBV5-1
D gene: TRBD2
CDR3 length: 14

CDR3 DNA: TGTGCCAGCAGTTTGGGGGGGGGCTACGAGCAGTACTTC
CDR3 protein: CASSLGGGYEQYF
J gene: TRBJ2-7
V gene: TRBV27
D gene: TRBD2
CDR3 length: 13

CDR3 DNA: TGTGCCAGCAGTTATAAACAGGGCGGCTTCTATGAGCAGTTCTTC
CDR3 protein: CASSYKQGGFYEQFF
J gene: TRBJ2-1
V gene: TRBV6-2/TRBV6-3
D gene: .
CDR3 length: 15

CDR3 DNA: TGTGCCTGGAGTGTATATGGGGGGGCTAATGAAAAACTGTTTTTT
CDR3 protein: CAWSVYGGANEKLFF
J gene: TRBJ1-4
V gene: TRBV30
D gene: .
CDR3 length: 15

CDR3 DNA: TGCGCCAGCAGCCGGGGGACTTCTACTTCAGATACGCAGTATTTT
CDR3 protein: CASSRGTSTSDTQYF
J gene: TRBJ2-3
V gene: TRBV5-1
D gene: .
CDR3 length: 15

CDR3 DNA: TGTGCCAGCTCGGTAACGAACACCGGGGAGCTGTTTTTT
CDR3 protein: CASSVTNTGELFF
J gene: TRBJ2-2
V gene: TRBV19
D gene: .
CDR3 length: 13

CDR3 DNA: TGTGCCAGCAGCTTTCGGCGGGGGGGTGAGGGAGATACGCAGTATTTT
CDR3 protein: CASSFRRGGEGDTQYF
J gene: TRBJ2-3
V gene: TRBV7-2
D gene: TRBD2
CDR3 length: 16

CDR3 DNA: TGTGCCAGCAGCTTGGGCCCGCGTGGCAATCAGCCCCAGCATTTT
CDR3 protein: CASSLGPRGNQPQHF
J gene: TRBJ1-5
V gene: TRBV6-5
D gene: .
CDR3 length: 15

CDR3 DNA: TGTGCCAGCAGCCAACAGGGGCTAACGCATACGCAGTATTTT
CDR3 protein: CASSQQGLTHTQYF
J gene: TRBJ2-3
V gene: TRBV3-1/TRBV3-2
D gene: .
CDR3 length: 14

CDR3 DNA: TGTGCCGCCGGGGCAGCGGGGGAGGGGGATGAGCAGTTCTTC
CDR3 protein: CAAGAAGEGDEQFF
J gene: TRBJ2-1
V gene: TRBV24-1
D gene: TRBD2
CDR3 length: 14

CDR3 DNA: TGTGCCAGCACCGAAAGCGGGAGGGGGGGGACTGAAGCTTTCTTT
CDR3 protein: CASTESGRGGTEAFF
J gene: TRBJ1-1
V gene: TRBV6-5
D gene: .
CDR3 length: 15

CDR3 DNA: TGTGCCAGCTCGCCACCCATCCGACAGGGGTTGGACTATGGCTACACCTTC
CDR3 protein: CASSPPIRQGLDYGYTF
J gene: TRBJ1-2
V gene: TRBV28
D gene: TRBD1
CDR3 length: 17